These 12 T cell receptor beta chains were all obtained from the same sample, sequenced in a study of shared clonotypes between healthy human individuals. Generated by immunoSEQ multiplex PCR, the TCRdb table keeps only in-frame clones and is missing some. Of some 1,400,000 clones in the sample, approximately 96% are singletons; the top ten hold 1.2%. Sequenced input: naive CD4+ T cells sorted from blood. Regarding subset: CD45RA+ positively selected. Receptors were obtained from a man younger than 40 in good health.

The chain combines TRBV30 with TRBJ2-1; tentatively, D is TRBD1 (6 bases). From germline, CDR1 is GTSNPN and CDR2 SVGIG (reference sequence). The CDR3 has 16 amino acids. V was shortened by 5 bases and J by 8 bases, with 25 bases between the two germline ends. The CDR3: CAWGRGTRWDKHEQFF. The CDR3 region has the DNA TGTGCCTGGGGTAGGGGCACTAGGTGGGACAAACATGAGCAGTTCTTC.

The chain employs TRBV18 and TRBJ2-1; 10 bases map to TRBD2. The CDR3 sequence is 15 residues long. The V and J ends lost 6 bases and 3 bases, in that order; junction bases with no gene match: 5. Germline assignment: CDR1 KGHSH and CDR2 LQKENI. In nucleotides, the CDR3 is TGTGCCAGCTCGGGGCTAGCGGGGGTCTACAATGAGCAGTTCTTC. This gives the protein CASSGLAGVYNEQFF.

V usage is TRBV11-2 and J usage is TRBJ2-7; D is uncertain. V dropped 4 bases and J dropped 7 bases, with 20 bases sitting between them. Germline CDR1 SGHAT, CDR2 FQNNGV. There are 15 residues in the CDR3. This chain's CDR3 is CASSSGPAPWGEQYF. The CDR3 coding sequence is TGTGCCAGCAGCTCTGGGCCGGCACCCTGGGGTGAGCAGTACTTC.

Concerning this clone itself: This sample also contains other DNA sequences that code for the same CDR3. The chain employs TRBV6-4 and TRBJ1-1; D not certain. CDR3 size: 13 residues. Germline V gives CDR1 MRHNA, CDR2 SNTAGT. V was shortened by 5 bases and J by 1 base, with 8 bases between the two germline ends. The CDR3 here is CASSLGPNTEAFF. CDR3 DNA sequence: TGTGCCAGCAGTTTAGGCCCGAACACTGAAGCTTTCTTT.

The gene calls are TRBV11-3 and TRBJ2-3, with a possible D match to TRBD2 (6 bases). There are 14 residues in the CDR3. Trimming stripped 5 bases from V and 4 bases from J, with 13 bases between. Germline V gene lookup returns CDR1 SGHNT and CDR2 YENEEA. CDR3 DNA sequence: TGTGCCAGCAGCCGGGGGTTGCAGGCAGATACGCAGTATTTT. Translation gives CASSRGLQADTQYF. Full variable domain (outside the CDR3, taken from reference TRBV11-3 and TRBJ2-3): EAGVVQSPRYKIIEKKQPVAFWCNPISGHNTLYWYLQNLGQGPELLIRYENEEAVDDSQLPKDRFSAERLKGVDSTLKIQPAELGDSAVYLCASSRGLQADTQYFGPGTRLTVL.

The chain recombines TRBV5-6 with TRBJ2-3; D ambiguous. The CDR3 spans 12 residues. V was clipped by 4 bases and J by 4 bases, with 7 bases between them. Germline V gives CDR1 SGHDT, CDR2 YYEEEE. The CDR3 sequence is CASSTLADTQYF. The CDR3 nucleotides read TGTGCCAGCAGCACGCTAGCAGATACGCAGTATTTT.

Details on this clone: Germline is not matched at one junction end, which may reflect a read error. The chain is built from TRBV9 and TRBJ1-3; 7 positions agree with TRBD1. The CDR3 totals 16 residues. From germline, CDR1 is SGDLS and CDR2 YYNGEE. The CDR3 DNA follows: TGTGCCAGCCGGGGAGGGGACAGCCGATACGGAAGCACCATATATTTT. Translated, it gives CASRGGDSRYGSTIYF.

J is TRBJ2-1 and V is TRBV11-2, with TRBD2 matching 16 bases. Germline CDR1 reads SGHAT; CDR2 reads FQNNGV. This CDR3 has 15 amino acids. The J segment lost 8 bases and the V segment lost 5 bases, leaving 3 bases of the junction unmatched. In DNA form, the CDR3 reads TGTGCCAGCAGCCCGGGGACTAGCGGGAGGGATGAGCAGTTCTTC. As protein: CASSPGTSGRDEQFF.

The V gene is TRBV5-5, the J gene TRBJ1-2; D call uncertain. Germline CDR1 reads SGHKS; CDR2 reads YYEKEE (reference sequence). V gave up 5 bases and J gave up 3 bases, with 11 bases separating them. The CDR3 covers 13 residues. CDR3 nucleotides: TGTGCCAGCAGTCTCCAGAGCTACTATGGCTACACCTTC. Its translation: CASSLQSYYGYTF.

This clone occurred once. This sequence joins TRBV11-2 and TRBJ2-5; D possibly corresponds to TRBD1 (6 bases). CDR1 SGHAT and CDR2 FQNNGV come from the germline V gene. Deletions cut 5 bases from V and 4 bases from J, with 20 bases between. This CDR3 has 16 residues. CDR3 DNA sequence: TGTGCCAGCAGCCAACTAACAGGGTCCCCCTTAGAGACCCAGTACTTC. This translates into CASSQLTGSPLETQYF.

The rearrangement joins TRBV7-2 to TRBJ1-2; D may be TRBD1 (5 bases). The CDR3 length is 13 residues. The V and J ends lost 5 bases and 4 bases respectively, with 11 bases between them. Germline assignment: CDR1 SGHTA and CDR2 FQGNSA. The CDR3 DNA follows: TGTGCCAGCAGCACACTCGACAGCTATGGCTACACCTTC. The encoded protein is CASSTLDSYGYTF.

Only one count was recorded for this clone. The chain has TRBV30 and TRBJ2-7; 9 bases line up with TRBD2. The trim removed 2 bases at V and 0 bases at J, leaving 5 bases unmatched. The germline CDR1 and CDR2 sequences are GTSNPN and SVGIG (reference sequence). The CDR3 length is 15 residues. CDR3 amino acids: CAWSRIAGVSYEQYF. CDR3 bases: TGTGCCTGGAGTCGAATAGCGGGAGTCTCCTACGAGCAGTACTTC.